The clone carrying this TCR beta chain was picked up a small number of times. Germline V gene lookup returns CDR1 SEHNR and CDR2 FQNEAQ (reference sequence). Trimming left V 2 bases short and J 7 bases short, with 15 bases between. CDR3 length: 14 amino acids. This entry is derived from a study of blood T cell repertoires in COVID-19. Looking at the study overall: Acute and convalescent COVID-19 samples came from the United States, Italy and Spain. PBMCs, B-cell-depleted T cells, or T cells were the source of the cDNA or gDNA that made up the material.

Original handling: Using reference gene primer amplification, nucleated cell counts were estimated. Generated by immunoSEQ multiplex PCR, the TCRdb table keeps only in-frame clones and is missing some. V and J calls plus clone size are reproduced from that table; the DNA served to infer D and trimming. The sample lists tens of thousands of clones, roughly nine tenths occurring once. The receptor was isolated from a man in his sixties with active or convalescent COVID-19. The chain recombines TRBV7-9 with TRBJ2-7; maybe TRBD2 (6 bases). Sequencing was performed on peripheral blood. Here the CDR3 DNA reads TGTGCCAGCAGCTTATCGTCGGGAGTGGGGGAGCAGTACTTC. It translates to CASSLSSGVGEQYF.